This T cell receptor beta chain comes out of a study of T cells after yellow fever vaccination. Study context: Libraries from low-cell-number fractions were prepared with the SMART-Seq v4 Ultra Low Input RNA kit. Findings and caveats of the study: The presence of abundant clonotypes contaminating from the bulk population was possible in FACS-sorted repertoires.

5'RACE template switching produced TCR cDNA carrying a universal primer site and UMIs. TCRdb analysed the 5' RACE reads with MiXCR anew, one entry per CDR3 protein. There are under 200,000 distinct CDR3 sequences in the sample; approximately 6.8% occur only once, and more than 2% lies in the top ten. A few counts support this clonotype. Its antigen is currently unknown. Germline V gives CDR1 SGHTA, CDR2 FQGNSA. This CDR3 region has 15 residues. V was pared by 5 bases and J by 1 base, with 5 bases of the junction left unmatched. The receptor was derived from a man aged 18 to 30 who received the YFV17D yellow fever vaccine. Sequenced here: CD4+ T cells sorted from PBMCs, sampled around 5 days after the first yellow fever vaccination. The V call is TRBV7-2, the J call TRBJ1-1; 9 bases map to TRBD1. In DNA, the CDR3 is TGTGCCAGCAGCGGCCGACAGGGGGAGAACACTGAAGCTTTCTTT. It encodes CASSGRQGENTEAFF.